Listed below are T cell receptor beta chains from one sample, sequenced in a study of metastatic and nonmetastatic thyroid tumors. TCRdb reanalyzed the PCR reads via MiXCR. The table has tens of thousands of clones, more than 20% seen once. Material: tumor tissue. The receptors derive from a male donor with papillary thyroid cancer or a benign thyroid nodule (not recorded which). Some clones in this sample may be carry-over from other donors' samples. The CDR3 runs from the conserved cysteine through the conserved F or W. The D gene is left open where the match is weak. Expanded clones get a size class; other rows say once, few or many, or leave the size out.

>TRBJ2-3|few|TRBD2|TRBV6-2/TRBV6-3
TGTGCCAGCAGTCCAAGGCTAGCGGGAGGTGATACGCAGTATTTT
CASSPRLAGGDTQYF
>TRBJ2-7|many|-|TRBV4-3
TGCGCCAGCAGCCAGATCCTTTCCTACGAGCAGTACTTC
CASSQILSYEQYF
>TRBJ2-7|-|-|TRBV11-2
TGTGCCAGCAGCCCGGGACCCGGGGCTGGGAATTACGATCAGTACTTC
CASSPGPGAGNYDQYF
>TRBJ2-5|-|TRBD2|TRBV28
TGTGTCAGCAGTACATCCTTGCGGCTAGCGGGAGGGAAGGAGACCCAGTACTTC
CVSSTSLRLAGGKETQYF
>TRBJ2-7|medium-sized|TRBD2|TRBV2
TGTGCCAGCAAGGGACTAGCGGATTACGAGCAGTACTTC
CASKGLADYEQYF
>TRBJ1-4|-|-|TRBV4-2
TGTGCCATCAGCCAAGAGGGGGGAGGGCCTGAAAAACTGTTTTTT
CAISQEGGGPEKLFF
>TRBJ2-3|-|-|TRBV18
TGTGCCAGCTCACCACCCGTAAAGGGAGATACGCAGTATTTT
CASSPPVKGDTQYF
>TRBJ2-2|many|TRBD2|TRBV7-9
TGTGCCAGCAGCTCGACTAGCGGGAGAACCGGGGAGCTGTTTTTT
CASSSTSGRTGELFF
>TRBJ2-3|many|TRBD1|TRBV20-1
TGCAGTCCAGGGGGTCCAGAGTCAGATACGCAGTATTTT
CSPGGPESDTQYF
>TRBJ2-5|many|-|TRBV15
TGTGCCACCAGCAGGGCCGGGGGAGAGACCCAGTACTTC
CATSRAGGETQYF
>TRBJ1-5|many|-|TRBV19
TGTGCCAGTACCATGGGGACACCCCAGCTAGGCAATCAGCCCCAGCATTTT
CASTMGTPQLGNQPQHF
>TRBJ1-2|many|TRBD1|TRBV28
TGTGCCAGCAGGGGTTCCAGGGGGCTAGGCTATGGCTACACCTTC
CASRGSRGLGYGYTF
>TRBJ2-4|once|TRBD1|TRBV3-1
TGTGCCAGCAGCCAAGATCCCCTCTGGCAGGGGGACAAAAACAGTCAGTACTTC
CASSQDPLWQGDKNSQYF
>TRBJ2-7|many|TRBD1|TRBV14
TGTGCCAGCAGCCTTGGACAGGGGGCCGAGCAGTACTTC
CASSLGQGAEQYF
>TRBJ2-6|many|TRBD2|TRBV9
TGTGCCAGCAGCGTCCGGACTAGCGGATTCTCTGGGGCCAACGTCCTGACTTTC
CASSVRTSGFSGANVLTF
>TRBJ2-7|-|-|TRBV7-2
TGTGCCAGCAGCTTCTACAGGGACTACGAGCAGTACTTC
CASSFYRDYEQYF
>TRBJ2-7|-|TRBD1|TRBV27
TGTGCCGTTAACGGGACAGGCTACGAGCAGTACTTC
CAVNGTGYEQYF
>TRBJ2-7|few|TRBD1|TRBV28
TGTGCCAGCAGGGGCAGCGGACAGGGGGCCAGCGAGCAGTACTTC
CASRGSGQGASEQYF
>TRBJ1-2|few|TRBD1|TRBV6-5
TGTGCCAGCAGTTACGGGACAGGTGGCGCCTATTGCTACACCTTC
CASSYGTGGAYCYTF
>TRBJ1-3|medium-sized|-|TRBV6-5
TGTGCCAGCAGTTACTCGACCCCTGGAAACACCATATATTTT
CASSYSTPGNTIYF
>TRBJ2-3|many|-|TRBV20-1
TGCAGTGCTAAATCGGTCGGGAACGCAGATACGCAGTATTTT
CSAKSVGNADTQYF
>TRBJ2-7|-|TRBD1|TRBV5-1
TGCGCCAGCAACCCAGGGGGCTCGTGGTCCTACGAGCAGTACTTC
CASNPGGSWSYEQYF
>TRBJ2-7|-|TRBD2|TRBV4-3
TGCGCCAGCAGCCAAGGGACTAGGGCCTACGAGCAGTACTTC
CASSQGTRAYEQYF
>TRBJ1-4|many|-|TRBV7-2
TGTGCCAGCAGCTTGGTTCTAAATGAAAAACTGTTTTTT
CASSLVLNEKLFF
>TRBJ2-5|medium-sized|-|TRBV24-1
TGTGCCACCAGTGACAACGGGTTCCAAGAGACCCAGTACTTC
CATSDNGFQETQYF
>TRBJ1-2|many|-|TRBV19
TGTGCCAGTAGTATTACAGGGACGGTCCATAACTATGGCTACACCTTC
CASSITGTVHNYGYTF
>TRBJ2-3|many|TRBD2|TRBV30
TGTGCCTGGAGCGGTAGCGGGAGGGGGGCAGATACGCAGTATTTT
CAWSGSGRGADTQYF
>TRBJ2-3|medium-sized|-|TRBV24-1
TGTGCCACCAGTCCAAATCCCGGGACAGATACGCAGTATTTT
CATSPNPGTDTQYF
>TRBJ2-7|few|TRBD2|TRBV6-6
TGTGCCAGCGTTAGCCCGACTAGCCGCGAGCAGTACTTC
CASVSPTSREQYF
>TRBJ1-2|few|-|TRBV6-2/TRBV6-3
TGTGCCAGCAGCCGACAGTCTCCTCACTATGGCCACACCTTC
CASSRQSPHYGHTF
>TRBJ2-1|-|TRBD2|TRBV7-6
TGTGCCAGCAGCAAGAAGACTAGCGGGAGCCTTAATATAGAGCAGTTCTTC
CASSKKTSGSLNIEQFF
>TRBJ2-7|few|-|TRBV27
TGTGCCAGCACTTCTTACATCCCTACTCGGGTAGACGAGCAGTACTTC
CASTSYIPTRVDEQYF
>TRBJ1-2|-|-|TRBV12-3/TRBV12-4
TGTGCCAGCAGTTTGAGGGCATACGATGGCTACACCTTC
CASSLRAYDGYTF
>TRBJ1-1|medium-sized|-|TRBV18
TGTGCCAGCTCACCAGCAGGGTCGAACACTGAAGCTTTCTTT
CASSPAGSNTEAFF
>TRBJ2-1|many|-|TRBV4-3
TGCGCCAGCAGCCAAGTAAAAAGCGGGACAAACAATGAGCAGTTCTTC
CASSQVKSGTNNEQFF
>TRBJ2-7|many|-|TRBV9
TGTGCCAGCAGCGTAGCCCCCAGTGAGAGCTCCTACGAGCAGTACTTC
CASSVAPSESSYEQYF
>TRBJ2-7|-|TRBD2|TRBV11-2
TGTGCCAGCAGCTTAGTCGGTGGACTAGCGGGGTTTTACGAGCAGTACTTC
CASSLVGGLAGFYEQYF
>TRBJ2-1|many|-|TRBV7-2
TGTGCCAGCACCCGAACCCCAGGAGGTGAGCAGTTCTTC
CASTRTPGGEQFF
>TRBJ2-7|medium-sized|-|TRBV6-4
TGTGCCAGCACCGAGTGGGGATACAGCGAGCAGTACTTC
CASTEWGYSEQYF
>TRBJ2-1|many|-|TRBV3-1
TGTGCCAGCAGCCAAGGTGTGCATGAGCAGTTCTTC
CASSQGVHEQFF
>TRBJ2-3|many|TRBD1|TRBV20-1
TGCAGTGCTAAAGGGGGCTGGGATACGCAGTATTTT
CSAKGGWDTQYF
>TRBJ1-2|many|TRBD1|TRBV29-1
TGCAGCGTTGAATCCGGGACAGGGGGGAAGGGCTACACCTTC
CSVESGTGGKGYTF
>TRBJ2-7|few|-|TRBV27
TGTGCCAGCAGTTCTACTAGCTGGAGAGGAAGGGCCTACGAGCAGTACTTC
CASSSTSWRGRAYEQYF
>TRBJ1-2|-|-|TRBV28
TGTGCCAGCAGAACAGGGTGGGTTGAAAGTGGCTACACCTTC
CASRTGWVESGYTF
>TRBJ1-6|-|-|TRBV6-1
TGTGCCAGCAGTGAAGCGGGGGATAATTCACCCCTCCACTTT
CASSEAGDNSPLHF
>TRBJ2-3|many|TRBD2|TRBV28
TGTGCCAGCAGTTTATTGGCGGGAGGGCCCGATACGCAGTATTTT
CASSLLAGGPDTQYF
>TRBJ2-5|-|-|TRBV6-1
TGTGCCAGCATTCCGACTAGAGGGCACACAGAGACCCAGTACTTC
CASIPTRGHTETQYF
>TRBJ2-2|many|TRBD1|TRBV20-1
TGCAGTGCCAATGACAGGGCCACCGGGGAGCTGTTTTTT
CSANDRATGELFF
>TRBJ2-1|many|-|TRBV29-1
TGCAGCGTTTACGGGATCAGCTCCTACAATGAGCAGTTCTTC
CSVYGISSYNEQFF
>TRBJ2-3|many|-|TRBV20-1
TGCAGTGCCCGACCCTTGGCGGGAAAGCACACAGATACGCAGTATTTT
CSARPLAGKHTDTQYF
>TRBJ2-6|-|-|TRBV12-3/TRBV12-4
TGTGCCAGCAGTTTAGACAGTACCTCTGGTGCCAACGTCCTGACTTTC
CASSLDSTSGANVLTF
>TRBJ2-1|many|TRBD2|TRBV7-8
TGTGCCAGCAGCTTAGTTAGGTCTAGCGGGAAGGATGAGCAGTTCTTC
CASSLVRSSGKDEQFF
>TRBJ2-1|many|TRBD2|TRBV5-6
TGTGCCAGCAGCCGGGTTCTAGCGGGAGCCTACAATGAGCAGTTCTTC
CASSRVLAGAYNEQFF
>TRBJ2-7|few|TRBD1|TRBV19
TGTGCCAGTAGTATACGACAGGGGGCTAACGAGCAGTACTTC
CASSIRQGANEQYF
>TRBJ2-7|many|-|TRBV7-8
TGTGCCAGCAGCTTAGTCTCGTTCCGGGCGGACGAGCAGTACTTC
CASSLVSFRADEQYF
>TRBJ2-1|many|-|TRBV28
TGTGCCAGCAGACGACCCGGGAGCAATGAGCAGTTCTTC
CASRRPGSNEQFF
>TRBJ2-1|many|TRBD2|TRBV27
TGTGCCAGCGGGGGGGGGGGTTGGGTCGGGCAGTTCTTC
CASGGGGWVGQFF